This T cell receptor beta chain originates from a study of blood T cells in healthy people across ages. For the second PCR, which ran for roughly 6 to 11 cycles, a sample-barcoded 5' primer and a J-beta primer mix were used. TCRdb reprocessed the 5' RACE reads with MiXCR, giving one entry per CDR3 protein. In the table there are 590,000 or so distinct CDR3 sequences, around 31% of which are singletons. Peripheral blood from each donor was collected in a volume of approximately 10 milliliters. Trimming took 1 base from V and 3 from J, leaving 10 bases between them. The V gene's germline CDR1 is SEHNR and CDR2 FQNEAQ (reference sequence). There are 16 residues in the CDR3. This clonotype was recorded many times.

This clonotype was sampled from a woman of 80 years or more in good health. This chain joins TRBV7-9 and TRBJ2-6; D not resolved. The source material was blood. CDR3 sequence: CASSLGAIGGANVLTF. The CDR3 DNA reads TGTGCCAGCAGCTTAGGGGCAATTGGTGGGGCCAACGTCCTGACTTTC.